The TCR beta chain under discussion was sequenced for a study of beta chain features in type 1 diabetes. The CDR3 is made up of 12 amino acids. V was clipped by 8 bases and J by 2 bases; unmatched bases: 4. Germline CDR1 is GTSNPN and CDR2 is SVGIG (reference sequence). Every isolated RNA sample was fully reverse transcribed, so sequencing captured expressed TCRB transcripts. For naive, central memory and regulatory T cell samples, reads averaged roughly 4 million. Clones were read by immunoSEQ multiplex PCR, and TCRdb kept only the in-frame ones, dropping some. The table has around 430,000 clones, about 30% seen once. This clone was seen only a few times. What it binds is unknown. Findings and caveats of the study: It was possible that PCR favored shorter templates, equally so in patients and controls. A closer apparent resemblance between naive, central memory and Treg TCRB repertoires was seen in patients than in healthy donors. The influence of HLA type on TCRB rearrangement stayed undetermined.

This sequence was found in a man between 18 and 29 years old in good health. What was sequenced was naive CD4+ T cells from blood. The rearrangement uses TRBV30 and TRBJ1-2, with TRBD1 matching over 8 bases. CDR3 nucleotide sequence: TGTGCCGGTCGACAGGGGAACTATGGCTACACCTTC. Protein product: CAGRQGNYGYTF.